This TCR beta chain was recovered during a study of cytomegalovirus exposure and HLA in healthy donors. Study overall: The Caucasian-associated ancestry cluster held less than 85% of roughly 370 genotyped donors. The study's findings and limits: With high specificity and sensitivity, the classifier reportedly diagnosed cytomegalovirus status. Presence/absence analyses assumed roughly uniform sequencing depth across donors, which may not hold. When analyzed later, a missense DCLRE1C variant was found to be linked to TCR beta V- and J-gene trimming.

About this clone: Its antigen is undetermined.

Both 60 Vbeta primers and 13 Jbeta primers went into the PCR. TCRdb's copy holds only in-frame clones and misses some; the assay was immunoSEQ multiplex PCR. This table holds about 92,000 clones, 69% found once. The CDR3 consists of 15 residues. Germline CDR1 is LGHNA and CDR2 is YSLEER. The V end lost 4 bases, the J end lost 2 bases, and 15 bases lay between the germline ends. The source material was PBMCs. The sequence came from a man over 45 in good health and CMV-seronegative. The chain employs TRBV4-3 and TRBJ2-7, with D possibly being TRBD1 (5 bases). CDR3 amino acids: CASSRLGQATYEQYF. CDR3 nucleotide sequence: TGCGCCAGCAGCCGCCTGGGGCAGGCCACCTACGAGCAGTACTTC.